Following are 26 T cell receptor beta chains from one sample sequenced in a study of T cell clonality in common variable immunodeficiency. Study-wide results and limits: Fewer deletions and N-nucleotide insertions were reportedly seen in common variable immunodeficiency TCR beta sequences.

Using immunoSEQ multiplex PCR, the repertoire was profiled, and TCRdb retains in-frame clones only, with some absent. Singletons are absent from the sample, which has some 14,000 clones. Their antigens are not known. Material: peripheral blood mononuclear cells. These receptors were collected from a human donor with common variable immunodeficiency.

Only a few counts were recorded for this clone. The CDR3 sequence is CASSLWGQGSANEQYF. The CDR3 DNA, read in part, is TGCGCCAGCAGCTTGTGGGGACAGGGTTCTGCGAACGAG. The chain carries TRBV5-1 and TRBJ2-7; 9 nucleotides align to TRBD1. The read terminates 3 residues before the CDR3 end, so the remaining end is supplied by the germline J gene. CDR3 length: 16 amino acids. V was clipped by 1 base and J by 5 bases; unmatched bases: 10. Per germline, CDR1 SGHRS and CDR2 YFSETQ.

A remark on this clone: The missing CDR3 end, 3 residues past where the read stops, is filled in from the germline J gene. V and J are TRBV7-2 and TRBJ2-7, with D hard to call. This CDR3 is 14 amino acids long. Germline V gene data show CDR1 as SGHTA and CDR2 as FQGNSA. V shed 5 bases and J shed 4 bases, with 15 bases lying between them. The CDR3 region is CASSPPYQLYEQYF. The DNA read from the CDR3 is TGTGCCAGCAGCCCCCCATACCAACTTTACGAG.

This clone appeared a few times. The observed sequence ends 3 residues before the CDR3 terminus, with the missing tail filled in from the germline J gene. The V and J genes are TRBV5-1 and TRBJ2-7; 9 positions agree with TRBD1. Germline V gene data show CDR1 as SGHRS and CDR2 as YFSETQ. The CDR3 is made up of 13 amino acids. J lost 5 bases, V lost 5 bases, and 5 bases had no gene match. The CDR3 region is CASRWDRVNEQYF. CDR3 DNA, as far as it was read: TGCGCCAGCAGGTGGGACAGGGTTAACGAG.

This clone was recorded a few times. The read falls 3 residues short of the CDR3 end, and the missing part is taken from the germline J gene. This chain joins TRBV18 and TRBJ2-3, with a possible D match to TRBD1 (6 bases). CDR3 length: 17 residues. V was clipped by 0 bases and J by 2 bases, with 15 bases between them. The germline CDR1 and CDR2 sequences are KGHSH and LQKENI. CDR3 in amino acids: CASSPPQQGLNTDTQYF. The sequenced part of the CDR3 DNA is TGTGCCAGCTCACCACCTCAACAGGGTCTTAACACAGATACG.

This clone was seen more than once but under ten times. The read comes to an end 3 residues before the CDR3 does, leaving the germline J gene to fill in the end. The chain is built from TRBV7-9 and TRBJ2-3, with D unresolved. The length of the CDR3 is 14 residues. Trimming took 6 bases from V and 0 from J, leaving 10 bases between them. Germline CDR1 is SEHNR and CDR2 is FQNEAQ (reference sequence). CDR3 loop: CASRSYESTDTQYF. The covered CDR3 bases are TGTGCCAGCAGATCCTATGAGAGCACAGATACG.

This clone appeared a few times. Read coverage stops 3 residues before the CDR3 terminus; the germline J gene supplies the remainder. The gene calls are TRBV19 and TRBJ1-4, with 7 bases that match TRBD1. Germline lookup yields CDR1 LNHDA and CDR2 SQIVND (reference sequence). V was pared by 7 bases and J by 8 bases, with 13 bases of the junction left unmatched. This CDR3 has 15 residues. The sequenced part of the CDR3 DNA is TGTGCCAGTACTAACCGACAGGGACTCGGAGAAAAA. This translates into CASTNRQGLGEK. The whole CDR3 protein reads CASTNRQGLGEKLFF.

About this clone itself: The read terminates 3 residues ahead of where the CDR3 ends, so the germline J gene completes it. This rearrangement joins TRBV2 to TRBJ1-1, with TRBD1 as a possible D gene (6 bases). The CDR3 is made up of 13 amino acids. V was cut by 1 base and J by 7 bases, with 10 bases left in between. The germline V gene has CDR1 SNHLY and CDR2 FYNNEI. This chain's CDR3 is CASSEVQGGEAFF. The sequenced CDR3 bases are TGTGCCAGCAGTGAAGTACAGGGCGGTGAA. Full variable domain (missing parts from reference TRBV2 and TRBJ1-1): EPEVTQTPSHQVTQMGQEVILRCVPISNHLYFYWYRQILGQKVEFLVSFYNNEISEKSEIFDDQFSVERPDGSNFTLKIRSTKLEDSAMYFCASSEVQGGEAFFGQGTRLTVV.

Regarding this clone: The DNA ends 3 residues before the CDR3 does, and the rest of the CDR3 is filled in from the germline J gene. This chain joins TRBV6-2 or TRBV6-3 and TRBJ2-1; TRBD2 might be the D (7 bases). This CDR3 is built from 16 residues. Germline V CDR1 and CDR2: MNHEY, SVGEGT. V was shortened by 6 bases and J by 3 bases, with 18 bases between the two germline ends. The CDR3 sequence: CASRPLGGGVYNEQFF. CDR3 DNA, as far as it was read: TGTGCCAGCAGACCTTTGGGGGGGGGCGTCTACAATGAG.

This clone is termed medium-sized. Sequencing ends 3 residues short of the CDR3 end; the germline J gene provides the rest. The rearrangement uses TRBV5-6 and TRBJ2-5; TRBD2 matches 8 bases. The CDR3 is 15 amino acids. Germline assignment: CDR1 SGHDT and CDR2 YYEEEE. V lost 1 base, J lost 1 base, and 3 bases stayed unmatched. The CDR3 spells CASSLYGGVQETQYF. The CDR3 DNA, read in part, is TGTGCCAGCAGCTTGTACGGGGGGGTCCAAGAGACC.

Notes on this clone: The missing CDR3 end, 3 residues past where the read stops, is filled in from the germline J gene. The gene calls are TRBV5-1 and TRBJ2-7; 7 bases match TRBD1. Germline V gene lookup returns CDR1 SGHRS and CDR2 YFSETQ. CDR3 length: 16 residues. The J segment lost 2 bases and the V segment lost 2 bases, leaving 10 bases of the junction unmatched. The CDR3 DNA, read in part, is TGCGCCAGCAGCTTCCTCCCGACAGGGAATCCCTACGAG. Translation: CASSFLPTGNPYE. The CDR3 as a whole reads CASSFLPTGNPYEQYF.

This clone has a handful of counts. The DNA ends 3 residues before the CDR3 does, and the rest of the CDR3 is filled in from the germline J gene. The chain recombines TRBV5-6 with TRBJ2-7, with D tentatively TRBD1 (5 bases). The V end lost 2 bases, the J end lost 5 bases, and 11 bases lay between the germline ends. Per the germline V gene, CDR1 is SGHDT and CDR2 is YYEEEE. CDR3 size: 13 residues. The CDR3 sequence is CASSLVRVHEQYF. The CDR3 DNA, read in part, is TGTGCCAGCAGCTTAGTCAGGGTCCACGAG.

This clone was seen a few times. The observed sequence ends 3 residues before the CDR3 terminus, with the missing tail filled in from the germline J gene. V gene TRBV19 combines with J gene TRBJ2-1; D remains unclear. The V and J ends lost 1 base and 7 bases respectively, with 2 bases between them. CDR3 length equals 11 residues. In germline, CDR1 is LNHDA, CDR2 SQIVND (reference sequence). Incomplete CDR3 DNA: TGTGCCAGTAGTATAGCGAATGAG. Translation gives CASSIANE. The CDR3 reads in full as CASSIANEQFF.

With regard to this clone: Read sequence stops 3 residues before the CDR3 end, and the germline J gene provides the missing end. The rearrangement joins TRBV7-6 to TRBJ1-6; D is ambiguous. This CDR3 contains 18 residues. CDR1 and CDR2 (germline): SGHVS, FNYEAQ. V lost 1 base to trimming and J lost 0 bases, with 13 bases between them. Here the CDR3 reads CASSLVAGSSSYNSPLHF. Incomplete CDR3 DNA: TGTGCCAGCAGCTTAGTTGCAGGCTCGAGCTCCTATAATTCACCC.

Concerning this clone itself: The DNA ends 3 residues before the CDR3 does, and the rest of the CDR3 is filled in from the germline J gene. V and J are TRBV7-9 and TRBJ1-1; 7 bases line up with TRBD1. Trimming cost V 1 base and J 2 bases; bases outside gene matches: 4. Germline CDR1 and CDR2: SEHNR and FQNEAQ (reference sequence). The CDR3 is 15 residues long. CDR3 DNA (partial): TGTGCCAGCAGCTTAGGACAGGGAACTAACACTGAA. Its protein is CASSLGQGTNTE. The whole CDR3 protein reads CASSLGQGTNTEAFF.

In this sample, this clone turned up a few times. The read finishes 3 residues shy of the CDR3 end, and the germline J gene is used to complete it. The chain recombines TRBV18 with TRBJ2-7; the match to TRBD2 covers 9 bases. Germline V gene data show CDR1 as KGHSH and CDR2 as LQKENI. The CDR3 runs 15 residues. Trimming removed 2 bases from V and 2 bases from J; junction bases left unmatched: 4. This CDR3 is CASSPGGGAAYEQYF. The sequenced CDR3 bases are TGTGCCAGCTCACCAGGCGGGGGGGCGGCCTACGAG.

This clone has only a few counts. The read ends 3 residues before the CDR3 terminus; that terminus is restored from the germline J gene. This chain uses TRBV18 with TRBJ1-2; D is possibly TRBD1 (6 bases). CDR3 size: 17 residues. Germline V gene data show CDR1 as KGHSH and CDR2 as LQKENI. Trimming removed 1 base from V and 0 bases from J, with 15 bases in between. CDR3 bases read: TGTGCCAGCTCACCACGACGGGAAGGACAGCCTAACTATGGC. Residues: CASSPRREGQPNYG. The CDR3 reads in full as CASSPRREGQPNYGYTF. Full variable domain (rest looked up from reference TRBV18 and TRBJ1-2): NAGVMQNPRHLVRRRGQEARLRCSPMKGHSHVYWYRQLPEEGLKFMVYLQKENIIDESGMPKERFSAEFPKEGPSILRIQQVVRGDSAAYFCASSPRREGQPNYGYTFGSGTRLTVV.

As regards this clone: The missing CDR3 end, 3 residues past where the read stops, is filled in from the germline J gene. This chain joins TRBV7-2 and TRBJ1-5; TRBD1 agrees at 10 bases. V was clipped by 4 bases and J by 3 bases; unmatched bases: 3. The CDR3 covers 15 residues. Germline-derived CDR1 and CDR2 are SGHTA and FQGNSA. The sequenced part of the CDR3 DNA is TGTGCCAGCAGCTCGGACAGGGGGTACAATCAGCCC. Amino acid sequence: CASSSDRGYNQP. The complete CDR3 protein is CASSSDRGYNQPQHF.

This clone was seen only a few times. Sequencing ends 3 residues short of the CDR3 end; the germline J gene provides the rest. V usage is TRBV30 and J usage is TRBJ1-2; D remains unclear. The CDR3 totals 12 residues. Germline V CDR1 and CDR2: GTSNPN, SVGIG (reference sequence). The part of the CDR3 DNA that was read is TGTGCCTGGAGTGGAGGGCCTCGGGGC. The encoded protein is CAWSGGPRG. The entire CDR3 protein reads CAWSGGPRGYTF.

With respect to this clone: The CDR3 end lies 3 residues beyond the end of the read and is filled in from the germline J gene. The genes are TRBV7-9 and TRBJ2-5; D remains ambiguous. Germline lookup yields CDR1 SEHNR and CDR2 FQNEAQ (reference sequence). This CDR3 contains 14 residues. Trimming cost V 5 bases and J 4 bases, with 14 bases left between them. The chain's CDR3 is CASSPQVSVETQYF. The sequenced CDR3 bases are TGTGCCAGCAGCCCGCAAGTATCGGTAGAGACC.

With respect to this clone: The read comes to an end 3 residues before the CDR3 does, leaving the germline J gene to fill in the end. The rearrangement links TRBV2 to TRBJ2-1, with 13 bases fitting TRBD2. The J segment lost 3 bases and the V segment lost 6 bases, leaving 8 bases of the junction unmatched. The CDR3 sequence is 17 residues long. CDR1 is SNHLY and CDR2 is FYNNEI in the germline V gene. The CDR3: CASSLGLAGANYNEQFF. The part of the CDR3 DNA that was read is TGTGCCAGCAGCCTCGGACTAGCGGGGGCCAACTACAATGAG.

About this clone itself: The read terminates 3 residues ahead of where the CDR3 ends, so the germline J gene completes it. This rearrangement joins TRBV19 to TRBJ1-3; TRBD1 agrees at 8 bases. The ends lost 5 bases at V and 0 bases at J; junction bases unmatched: 9. This CDR3 is built from 17 residues. The germline V gene encodes CDR1 LNHDA and CDR2 SQIVND (reference sequence). The CDR3 bases that were read are TGTGCCAGTAGTCAGGGGACAGGCCCTAGCTCTGGAAACACC. It codes for CASSQGTGPSSGNT. The CDR3 in its entirety is CASSQGTGPSSGNTIYF.

In this sample, this clone is medium-sized (0.01 to 0.1%). The CDR3 end falls 3 residues outside the read, so it is completed with the germline J gene. This rearrangement joins TRBV6-2 or TRBV6-3 to TRBJ2-5, with a possible D match to TRBD1 (6 bases). The CDR3 consists of 13 residues. The V and J ends lost 3 bases and 7 bases respectively, with 12 bases between them. The germline V gene encodes CDR1 MNHEY and CDR2 SVGEGT. The covered CDR3 bases are TGTGCCAGCAGTTATGGGACACAGGGGACC. It translates to CASSYGTQGT. The full CDR3 sequence reads CASSYGTQGTQYF.

The sample holds a few counts of this clone. The read stops 3 residues short of the end of the CDR3; the missing end is completed from the germline J gene. The chain combines TRBV7-6 with TRBJ1-1; D uncertain. CDR3 length: 14 amino acids. Trimming cost V 1 base and J 1 base, with 7 bases left between them. CDR1 is SGHVS, CDR2 FNYEAQ, per germline. Partial CDR3 DNA: TGTGCCAGCAGCTTAGGGCGGCAGAACACTGAA. Encoded protein: CASSLGRQNTE. The entire CDR3 is CASSLGRQNTEAFF.

This clone is medium-sized in the sample. The read falls 3 residues short of the CDR3 end, and the missing part is taken from the germline J gene. This chain uses TRBV30 with TRBJ2-7, with 12 bases identical to TRBD2. Germline V gives CDR1 GTSNPN, CDR2 SVGIG (reference sequence). This CDR3 has 15 residues. With 2 bases clipped from V and 2 bases from J, the junction kept 4 bases outside the gene matches. The covered CDR3 bases are TGTGCCTGGAGTACTCTAGCGGGGGGGCCCTACGAG. Encoded protein: CAWSTLAGGPYE. From start to end, the CDR3 is CAWSTLAGGPYEQYF.

This clone has just a few counts. The read terminates 3 residues before the CDR3 end, so the remaining end is supplied by the germline J gene. This rearrangement joins TRBV7-6 to TRBJ1-1, with D uncertain. The CDR3 loop spans 15 amino acids. Trimming took 4 bases from V and 1 from J, leaving 13 bases between them. Germline values: CDR1 SGHVS, CDR2 FNYEAQ. The part of the CDR3 DNA that was read is TGTGCCAGCAGCTCCGCGGGGAGGGAGAACACTGAA. Its translation is CASSSAGRENTE. The complete CDR3 sequence is CASSSAGRENTEAFF.

In this sample, this clone turned up a few times. With the read ending 3 residues before the CDR3 end, the germline J gene is used to fill in that end. This rearrangement joins TRBV30 to TRBJ1-2; a weak D match, TRBD1 (6 bases). V gave up 7 bases and J gave up 7 bases, with 22 bases separating them. CDR1 and CDR2 from the germline V gene are GTSNPN and SVGIG (reference sequence). This CDR3 spans 14 amino acids. This chain's CDR3 is CALSSRARGPGYTF. The DNA read from the CDR3 is TGTGCCTTGTCTTCCCGGGCCAGGGGTCCTGGC. The full variable domain, its missing parts supplied by reference TRBV30 and TRBJ1-2, is SQTIHQWPATLVQPVGSPLSLECTVEGTSNPNLYWYRQAAGRGLQLLFYSVGIGQISSEVPQNLSASRPQDRQFILSSKKLLLSDSGFYLCALSSRARGPGYTFGSGTRLTVV.